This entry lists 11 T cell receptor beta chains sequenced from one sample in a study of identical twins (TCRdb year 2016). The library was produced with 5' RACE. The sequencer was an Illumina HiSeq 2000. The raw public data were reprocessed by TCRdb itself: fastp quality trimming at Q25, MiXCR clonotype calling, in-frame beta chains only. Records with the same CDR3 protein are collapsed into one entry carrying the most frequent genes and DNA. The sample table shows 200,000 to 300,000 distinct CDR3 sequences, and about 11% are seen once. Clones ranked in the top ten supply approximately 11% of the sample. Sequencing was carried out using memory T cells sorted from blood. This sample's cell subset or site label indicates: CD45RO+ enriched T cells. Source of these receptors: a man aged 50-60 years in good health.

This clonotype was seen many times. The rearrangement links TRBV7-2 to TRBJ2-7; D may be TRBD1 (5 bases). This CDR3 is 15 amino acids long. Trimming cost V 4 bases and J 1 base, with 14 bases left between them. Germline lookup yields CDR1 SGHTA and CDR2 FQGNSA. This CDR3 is CASSSHLQGSYEQYF. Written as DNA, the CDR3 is TGTGCCAGCAGCTCCCACCTCCAGGGATCCTACGAGCAGTACTTC.

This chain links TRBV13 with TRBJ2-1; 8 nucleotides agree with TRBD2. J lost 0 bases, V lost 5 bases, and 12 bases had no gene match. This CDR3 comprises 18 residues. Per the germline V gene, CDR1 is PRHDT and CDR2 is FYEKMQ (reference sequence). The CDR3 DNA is TGTGCCAGCAGCCCGGAGGGCGGGGGGCCGTCCTCCTACAATGAGCAGTTCTTC. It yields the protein CASSPEGGGPSSYNEQFF.

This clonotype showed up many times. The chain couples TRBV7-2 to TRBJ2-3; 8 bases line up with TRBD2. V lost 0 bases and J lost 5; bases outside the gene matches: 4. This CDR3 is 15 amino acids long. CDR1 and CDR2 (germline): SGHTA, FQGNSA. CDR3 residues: CASSLALAGLDTQYF. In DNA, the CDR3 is TGTGCCAGCAGCTTAGCGTTAGCGGGGCTAGATACGCAGTATTTT.

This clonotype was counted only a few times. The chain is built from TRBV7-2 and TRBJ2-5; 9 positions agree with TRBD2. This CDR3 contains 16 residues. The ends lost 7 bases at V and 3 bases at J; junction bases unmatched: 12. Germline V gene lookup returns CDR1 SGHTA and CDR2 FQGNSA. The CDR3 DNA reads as TGTGCCAGCACCTCCAGGTTAGCGGGAGCCAAAGAGACCCAGTACTTC. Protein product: CASTSRLAGAKETQYF.

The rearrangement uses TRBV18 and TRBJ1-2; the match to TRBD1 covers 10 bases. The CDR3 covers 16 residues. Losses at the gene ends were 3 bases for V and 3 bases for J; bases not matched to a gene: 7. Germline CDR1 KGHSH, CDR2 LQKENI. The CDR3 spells CASSPETGGAYYGYTF. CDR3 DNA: TGTGCCAGCTCACCCGAGACAGGGGGCGCCTACTATGGCTACACCTTC.

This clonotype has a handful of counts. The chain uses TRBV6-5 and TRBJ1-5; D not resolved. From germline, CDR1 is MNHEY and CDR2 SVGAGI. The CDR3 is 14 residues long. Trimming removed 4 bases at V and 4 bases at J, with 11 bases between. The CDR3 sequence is CASSSGFGNQPQHF. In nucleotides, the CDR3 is TGTGCCAGCAGTTCGGGATTTGGAAATCAGCCCCAGCATTTT.

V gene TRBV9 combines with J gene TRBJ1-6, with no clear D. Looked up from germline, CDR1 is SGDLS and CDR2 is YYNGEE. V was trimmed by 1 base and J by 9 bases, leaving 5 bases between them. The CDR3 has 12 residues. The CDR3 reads CASSVSGSPLHF. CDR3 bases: TGTGCCAGCAGCGTATCAGGTTCACCCCTCCACTTT.

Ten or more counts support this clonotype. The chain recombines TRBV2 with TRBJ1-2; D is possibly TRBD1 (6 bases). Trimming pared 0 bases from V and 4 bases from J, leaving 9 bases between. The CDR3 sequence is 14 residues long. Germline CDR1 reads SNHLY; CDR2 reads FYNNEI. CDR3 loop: CASSEAGRGYGYTF. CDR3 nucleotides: TGTGCCAGCAGTGAAGCGGGCAGGGGCTATGGCTACACCTTC.

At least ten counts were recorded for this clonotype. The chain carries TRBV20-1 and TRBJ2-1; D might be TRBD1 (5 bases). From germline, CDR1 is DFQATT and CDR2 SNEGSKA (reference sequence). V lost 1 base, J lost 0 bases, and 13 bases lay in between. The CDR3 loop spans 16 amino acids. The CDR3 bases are TGCAGTGCTAGAGCCCAGGGATTCCCCTCCTACAATGAGCAGTTCTTC. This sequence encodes CSARAQGFPSYNEQFF.

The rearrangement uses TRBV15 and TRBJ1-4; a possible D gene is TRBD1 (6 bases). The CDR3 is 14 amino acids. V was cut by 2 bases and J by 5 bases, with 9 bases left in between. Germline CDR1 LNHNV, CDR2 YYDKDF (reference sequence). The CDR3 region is CATSRTGLNEKLFF. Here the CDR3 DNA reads TGTGCCACCAGCAGAACAGGGTTGAATGAAAAACTGTTTTTT.

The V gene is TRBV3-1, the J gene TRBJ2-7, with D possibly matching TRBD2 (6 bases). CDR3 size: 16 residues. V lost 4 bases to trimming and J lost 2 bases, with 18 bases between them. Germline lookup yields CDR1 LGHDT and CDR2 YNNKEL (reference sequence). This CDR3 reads CASSPEGRGRPYEQYF. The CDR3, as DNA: TGTGCCAGCAGCCCAGAGGGTCGGGGGAGGCCCTACGAGCAGTACTTC.